The 29 T cell receptor beta chains below all came from one sample that was sequenced in a study of blood T cell repertoires in COVID-19. Clones were read by immunoSEQ multiplex PCR, and TCRdb kept only the in-frame ones, dropping some. The sample holds about 270,000 clones; around 85% are singletons and the top ten take 1.4% to 1.5%. The sequenced sample consisted of peripheral blood. The receptor source for this set is a human donor with COVID-19, enrolled during active disease. The donor label of this sample is uncertain.

This clone was recorded only once. The chain carries TRBV10-3 and TRBJ2-7; 10 positions match TRBD1. V lost 7 bases to trimming and J lost 4 bases; unmatched junction nucleotides: 22. Germline V CDR1 and CDR2: ENHRY, SYGVKD. The CDR3 is 19 amino acids. CDR3 in DNA: TGTGCCATCACCAAATGGCGGGACAGGGGCCGCCCACACAGGTACGAGCAGTACTTC. It codes for CAITKWRDRGRPHRYEQYF.

V is TRBV6-2 or TRBV6-3 and J is TRBJ1-2; D gene uncertain. Germline V gene data show CDR1 as MNHEY and CDR2 as SVGEGT. Trimming removed 6 bases from V and 4 bases from J, with 15 bases in between. The CDR3 is made up of 14 amino acids. The CDR3 DNA is TGTGCCAGCAGCCTCAAGGTCCAGGTCTATGGCTACACCTTC. Translation: CASSLKVQVYGYTF.

V gene TRBV6-5 combines with J gene TRBJ1-2; 8 positions match TRBD1. V shed 0 bases, J shed 3 bases, and the junction held 3 bases outside the gene matches. There are 15 residues in the CDR3. Germline values: CDR1 MNHEY, CDR2 SVGAGI. The CDR3 is CASSYSDRADYGYTF. The CDR3 DNA reads TGTGCCAGCAGTTACTCGGACAGGGCTGACTATGGCTACACCTTC.

This clone was recorded a few times. The chain has TRBV7-2 and TRBJ2-5, with D possibly matching TRBD2 (5 bases). CDR1 and CDR2 (germline): SGHTA, FQGNSA. This CDR3 is built from 14 residues. V was trimmed by 2 bases and J by 7 bases, leaving 14 bases between them. The CDR3 DNA reads TGTGCCAGCAGCTTATGGGGTATTGAGGGGACCCAGTACTTC. As protein: CASSLWGIEGTQYF.

This clone was recorded a few times. The chain carries TRBV10-3 and TRBJ2-1, with 7 bases fitting TRBD1. J was trimmed by 2 bases and V by 5 bases; bases with no gene match: 6. Germline values: CDR1 ENHRY, CDR2 SYGVKD. The CDR3 loop spans 15 amino acids. CDR3 bases: TGTGCCATCAGTAGAACAGGGGAAGCCTACAATGAGCAGTTCTTC. Translated: CAISRTGEAYNEQFF.

This clone was found a few times. The CDR3, as DNA: TGCAGTGCTAGATCGCCGGGAGTGCAGTTCTTC. Translating it yields CSARSPGVQFF. The chain links TRBV20-1 to TRBJ2-1, with D perhaps TRBD2 (6 bases). The V and J ends lost 2 bases and 12 bases respectively, with 11 bases between them. CDR3 length: 11 residues. Per the germline V gene, CDR1 is DFQATT and CDR2 is SNEGSKA (reference sequence).

The chain couples TRBV7-9 to TRBJ2-1, with a possible D match to TRBD2 (6 bases). Trimming took off 5 bases at V and 8 bases at J, with 25 bases between the two ends. Germline CDR1 reads SEHNR; CDR2 reads FQNEAQ (reference sequence). The CDR3 length is 17 residues. The CDR3, as DNA: TGTGCCAGCAGCCGTCGGGACTGGCCTTTTTCGGATGATGAGCAGTTCTTC. Translating gives CASSRRDWPFSDDEQFF.

The chain links TRBV5-1 to TRBJ2-2, with a possible D match to TRBD1 (5 bases). Germline-derived CDR1 and CDR2 are SGHRS and YFSETQ. The CDR3 is 16 residues long. V shed 0 bases and J shed 1 base, with 10 bases lying between them. DNA for the CDR3: TGCGCCAGCAGCTTGGTTGCAGGGCTGAACACCGGGGAGCTGTTTTTT. It translates to CASSLVAGLNTGELFF.

The rearrangement joins TRBV18 to TRBJ2-5; TRBD2 matches at 10 bases. The CDR3 sequence is 18 residues long. Trimming removed 3 bases from V and 2 bases from J; junction bases left unmatched: 12. Germline V gene sequence: CDR1 KGHSH, CDR2 LQKENI. The CDR3 coding sequence is TGTGCCAGCTCACCGAGGCTCCCCGGACTAGCGGAACAAGAGACCCAGTACTTC. Its protein is CASSPRLPGLAEQETQYF.

This chain joins TRBV5-1 and TRBJ1-6; the D gene is possibly TRBD1 (6 bases). V gave up 2 bases and J gave up 11 bases, with 8 bases separating them. The CDR3 totals 12 residues. The V gene's germline CDR1 is SGHRS and CDR2 YFSETQ. The CDR3 nucleotides are TGCGCCAGCAGCTTAACAGGGCCACCCCTCCACTTT. It translates to CASSLTGPPLHF.

The chain uses TRBV6-1 and TRBJ1-1, with 9 bases aligning to TRBD1. Germline loops: CDR1 MNHNS, CDR2 SASEGT. The CDR3 contains 14 residues. Trimming took 5 bases from V and 1 from J; bases not matched to a gene: 2. CDR3 bases: TGTGCCAGCAGTCCGGGACAGGGGAACACTGAAGCTTTCTTT. It codes for CASSPGQGNTEAFF.

The chain couples TRBV28 to TRBJ2-7; 11 bases align to TRBD1. The V and J ends lost 6 bases and 2 bases, in that order; junction bases with no gene match: 6. Germline CDR1 reads MDHEN; CDR2 reads SYDVKM. The CDR3 is 15 residues long. The CDR3 coding sequence is TGTGCCAGCAGAAGCGGGACAGGGGGTACCTACGAGCAGTACTTC. Its protein product is CASRSGTGGTYEQYF.

The sample holds a few counts of this clone. The gene calls are TRBV5-4 and TRBJ2-1, with 7 bases aligning to TRBD1. The J segment lost 6 bases and the V segment lost 0 bases, leaving 6 bases of the junction unmatched. Germline CDR1 SGHNT, CDR2 YYREEE (reference sequence). This CDR3 comprises 15 residues. Here the CDR3 reads CASSLGQGDFNEQFF. CDR3 bases: TGTGCCAGCAGCTTGGGCCAGGGGGATTTCAATGAGCAGTTCTTC. Full variable domain (rest looked up from reference TRBV5-4 and TRBJ2-1): ETGVTQSPTHLIKTRGQQVTLRCSSQSGHNTVSWYQQALGQGPQFIFQYYREEENGRGNFPPRFSGLQFPNYSSELNVNALELDDSALYLCASSLGQGDFNEQFFGPGTRLTVL.

The V gene is TRBV9, the J gene TRBJ2-7; tentative D call: TRBD2 (5 bases). CDR1 and CDR2 (germline): SGDLS, YYNGEE. The CDR3 is 14 amino acids. The germline V and J ends were trimmed by 2 bases and 2 bases, with 11 bases remaining between them. CDR3 amino acids: CASSVQDGAYEQYF. The CDR3 DNA sequence: TGTGCCAGCAGCGTGCAGGACGGGGCCTACGAGCAGTACTTC.

The chain combines TRBV5-8 with TRBJ2-2, with 9 bases identical to TRBD2. The J segment lost 7 bases and the V segment lost 4 bases, leaving 8 bases of the junction unmatched. This CDR3 spans 15 amino acids. Germline V gene sequence: CDR1 SGHTS, CDR2 YDEGEE. The CDR3 protein is CASSLLLAGFGELFF. As DNA, the CDR3 is TGTGCCAGCAGCCTCTTGCTAGCGGGATTCGGGGAGCTGTTTTTT.

CDR3 in DNA: TGTGCCATAGCCCAGAACACTGAAGCTTTCTTT. This encodes CAIAQNTEAFF. The chain combines TRBV12-3 or TRBV12-4 with TRBJ1-1; no clear D. V dropped 10 bases and J dropped 1 base, with 7 bases sitting between them. The CDR3 totals 11 residues.

The V call is TRBV30, the J call TRBJ2-1; D not resolved. The V end was cut by 4 bases, the J end by 6 bases, with 13 bases between. The germline gives CDR1 GTSNPN, CDR2 SVGIG (reference sequence). There are 13 residues in the CDR3. CDR3 amino acids: CAWTNLNGNEQFF. The CDR3 coding sequence is TGTGCCTGGACCAACCTTAACGGCAATGAGCAGTTCTTC.

This clone was counted only a few times. V gene TRBV10-3 combines with J gene TRBJ2-1; 10 bases line up with TRBD2. The V gene end was trimmed by 10 bases and the J gene end by 7 bases; junction bases not matched to a gene: 13. Per the germline V gene, CDR1 is ENHRY and CDR2 is SYGVKD. This CDR3 spans 15 amino acids. The CDR3 loop is CATGRGDSGRNEQFF. The CDR3 DNA is TGTGCCACCGGGCGGGGGGATAGCGGGAGGAATGAGCAGTTCTTC.

The CDR3 coding sequence is TGCAGCGCCGGGACAGGGGGTGTGCTGTTTTTT. Translation gives CSAGTGGVLFF. The gene calls are TRBV29-1 and TRBJ2-2; 11 bases are shared with TRBD1. Looked up from germline, CDR1 is SQVTM and CDR2 is ANQGSEA. The V segment lost 7 bases and the J segment 13 bases; nucleotides outside the gene matches: 5. The CDR3 length is 11 residues.

This clone was observed a few times. The rearrangement links TRBV29-1 to TRBJ1-1, with 8 bases lining up with TRBD1. V was pared by 6 bases and J by 4 bases, with 7 bases of the junction left unmatched. The germline V gene encodes CDR1 SQVTM and CDR2 ANQGSEA. The CDR3 totals 13 residues. The CDR3 DNA is TGCAGCGTGAGACAGGGGTTTGGCACTGAAGCTTTCTTT. Its translation is CSVRQGFGTEAFF.

This chain uses TRBV7-6 with TRBJ2-2; D not certain. Trimming took off 1 base at V and 0 bases at J, with 6 bases between the two ends. CDR1 SGHVS and CDR2 FNYEAQ come from the germline V gene. The length of the CDR3 is 15 residues. Here the CDR3 DNA reads TGTGCCAGCAGCTTAGTGGGCCCGAACACCGGGGAGCTGTTTTTT. It encodes CASSLVGPNTGELFF.

This clone was seen a single time. V is TRBV6-4 and J is TRBJ2-3, with 11 bases that match TRBD2. This CDR3 has 15 amino acids. The J segment lost 4 bases and the V segment lost 3 bases, leaving 3 bases of the junction unmatched. Germline CDR1 reads MRHNA; CDR2 reads SNTAGT. The CDR3 spells CASSDSGRAPDTQYF. The CDR3 DNA sequence: TGTGCCAGCAGTGATAGCGGGAGGGCCCCAGATACGCAGTATTTT.

The chain recombines TRBV12-3 or TRBV12-4 with TRBJ1-1; D not resolved. The CDR3 contains 13 residues. Trimming removed 6 bases from V and 6 bases from J, with 14 bases in between. The DNA of the CDR3 is TGTGCCAGCAGCCGCCCGAGCCCGCCTGAAGCTTTCTTT. Residues: CASSRPSPPEAFF.

V and J are TRBV4-1 and TRBJ2-7; perhaps TRBD2 as D (6 bases). The CDR3 length is 16 residues. V lost 2 bases, J lost 2 bases, and 16 bases lay in between. Germline CDR1 is MGHRA and CDR2 is YSYEKL. The chain's CDR3 is CASSQLLGGTPYEQYF. For the CDR3, the DNA is TGCGCCAGCAGCCAACTTCTCGGCGGGACCCCCTACGAGCAGTACTTC.

This sequence joins TRBV28 and TRBJ2-7; D not resolved. Trimming shortened V by 6 bases and J by 6 bases, and 15 bases separated the two germline ends. The CDR3 covers 13 residues. CDR1 is MDHEN, CDR2 SYDVKM, per germline. The CDR3 sequence: CASSPPSLLEQYF. DNA of the CDR3: TGTGCCAGCAGCCCCCCCTCCCTTCTCGAGCAGTACTTC.

The chain links TRBV29-1 to TRBJ1-4; 7 bases fit TRBD1. Germline CDR1 is SQVTM and CDR2 is ANQGSEA. This CDR3 is built from 15 residues. V shed 5 bases and J 3 bases; nucleotides not matched to a gene: 9. CDR3 loop: CSVSQGNAANEKLFF. The CDR3 nucleotides read TGCAGCGTTTCACAGGGGAATGCCGCTAATGAAAAACTGTTTTTT.

The V and J genes are TRBV30 and TRBJ1-5; weak D call: TRBD1 (5 bases). CDR3 length: 14 residues. Germline loops: CDR1 GTSNPN, CDR2 SVGIG (reference sequence). V was pared by 2 bases and J by 2 bases, with 10 bases between. Written as DNA, the CDR3 is TGTGCCTGGAGTAACAGCAGGGGCAATCAGCCCCAGCATTTT. This codes for CAWSNSRGNQPQHF.

J is TRBJ1-2 and V is TRBV12-3 or TRBV12-4, with D tentatively TRBD1 (6 bases). The V end was cut by 3 bases, the J end by 5 bases, with 10 bases between. The CDR3 contains 13 residues. In DNA, the CDR3 is TGTGCCAGCAGTTTTCAGGGGATGTATGGCTACACCTTC. Protein: CASSFQGMYGYTF.

This clone was counted only a few times. The chain couples TRBV5-1 to TRBJ1-1; possibly TRBD1 for D (5 bases). Trimming cost V 4 bases and J 2 bases, with 12 bases left between them. Germline V gene lookup returns CDR1 SGHRS and CDR2 YFSETQ. The CDR3 is made up of 14 amino acids. CDR3 nucleotide sequence: TGCGCCAGCAGCCCTCAGGGCTCAAACACTGAAGCTTTCTTT. This gives the protein CASSPQGSNTEAFF.